A single T cell receptor beta chain is shown here with its context. The entry originates in a study of metastatic and nonmetastatic thyroid tumors. CDR3 length: 14 residues. Trimming removed 1 base from V and 1 base from J, with 11 bases in between. Looked up from germline, CDR1 is DFQATT and CDR2 is SNEGSKA (reference sequence). TCRdb redid the clone calls on the PCR reads using MiXCR. In the table there are under 20,000 clones, less than 40% of which are singletons. No patient received treatment before thyroid surgery. The chain recombines TRBV20-1 with TRBJ2-7; D call uncertain. This receptor was obtained from a female donor with papillary thyroid cancer or a benign thyroid nodule (not recorded which). Some clones in this sample may be carry-over from other donors' samples. The sequencing sample was made of tumor tissue. The CDR3 spells CSARGESVSYEQYF. As DNA, the CDR3 is TGCAGTGCTAGAGGAGAGTCTGTGTCCTACGAGCAGTACTTC.